Below are 28 T cell receptor beta chains sequenced from a single sample in a study of cytomegalovirus exposure and HLA in healthy donors. Assay: immunoSEQ multiplex PCR; the TCRdb copy retains only in-frame clones and omits some. The table includes approximately 72,000 clones, 85% to 95% detected once. Sample: PBMCs. These receptors all stem from a woman aged 18-29 years in good health and CMV-seronegative.

V is TRBV18 and J is TRBJ2-5; 8 nucleotides agree with TRBD1. The germline V gene encodes CDR1 KGHSH and CDR2 LQKENI. This CDR3 has 15 amino acids. The J segment lost 4 bases and the V segment lost 2 bases, leaving 6 bases of the junction unmatched. As DNA, the CDR3 is TGTGCCAGCTCACCATCGACAGGGGTCTCAGAGACCCAGTACTTC. Protein sequence: CASSPSTGVSETQYF. Drawing the rest from reference TRBV18 and TRBJ2-5, the complete variable domain is NAGVMQNPRHLVRRRGQEARLRCSPMKGHSHVYWYRQLPEEGLKFMVYLQKENIIDESGMPKERFSAEFPKEGPSILRIQQVVRGDSAAYFCASSPSTGVSETQYFGPGTRLLVL.

The chain has TRBV6-5 and TRBJ2-7, with D perhaps TRBD1 (6 bases). V shed 0 bases and J shed 7 bases, with 13 bases lying between them. This CDR3 spans 14 amino acids. The germline V gene encodes CDR1 MNHEY and CDR2 SVGAGI. CDR3 amino acids: CASSYSNRAHEQYF. The CDR3 DNA follows: TGTGCCAGCAGTTACTCGAACAGGGCCCATGAGCAGTACTTC.

The rearrangement joins TRBV18 to TRBJ2-5; 8 nucleotides line up with TRBD2. This CDR3 comprises 15 residues. CDR1 is KGHSH and CDR2 is LQKENI in the germline V gene. The ends lost 3 bases at V and 5 bases at J; junction bases unmatched: 8. CDR3 sequence: CASSPTRGGPETQYF. The CDR3 DNA is TGTGCCAGCTCACCCACACGGGGGGGCCCGGAGACCCAGTACTTC.

This clone was picked up one time. The chain carries TRBV11-3 and TRBJ1-1, with TRBD1 matching over 8 bases. V was pared by 4 bases and J by 4 bases, with 8 bases of the junction left unmatched. CDR1 and CDR2 (germline): SGHNT, YENEEA. CDR3 length: 15 amino acids. CDR3 residues: CASSSPGGAGTEAFF. As DNA, the CDR3 is TGTGCCAGCAGCTCTCCAGGGGGCGCGGGCACTGAAGCTTTCTTT.

This clone was observed once. The V call is TRBV18, the J call TRBJ1-2; weak D call: TRBD1 (5 bases). Trimming shortened V by 2 bases and J by 4 bases, and 11 bases separated the two germline ends. CDR1 and CDR2 (germline): KGHSH, LQKENI. The CDR3 is made up of 14 amino acids. The CDR3 sequence is CASSPDQGSYGYTF. DNA of the CDR3: TGTGCCAGCTCACCAGACCAGGGTAGCTATGGCTACACCTTC. The full variable domain, with the rest looked up from reference TRBV18 and TRBJ1-2, is NAGVMQNPRHLVRRRGQEARLRCSPMKGHSHVYWYRQLPEEGLKFMVYLQKENIIDESGMPKERFSAEFPKEGPSILRIQQVVRGDSAAYFCASSPDQGSYGYTFGSGTRLTVV.

The chain couples TRBV2 to TRBJ1-4, with D maybe TRBD1 (5 bases). V was clipped by 8 bases and J by 4 bases, with 11 bases between them. CDR3 length: 13 amino acids. Germline loops: CDR1 SNHLY, CDR2 FYNNEI. The CDR3 is CASGGVINEKLFF. CDR3 DNA: TGTGCCAGCGGGGGGGTAATTAATGAAAAACTGTTTTTT. The variable domain in full, with the rest retrieved from reference TRBV2 and TRBJ1-4, is EPEVTQTPSHQVTQMGQEVILRCVPISNHLYFYWYRQILGQKVEFLVSFYNNEISEKSEIFDDQFSVERPDGSNFTLKIRSTKLEDSAMYFCASGGVINEKLFFGSGTQLSVL.

The rearrangement joins TRBV4-3 to TRBJ1-2; unclear D gene. Germline V gives CDR1 LGHNA, CDR2 YSLEER. This CDR3 is built from 12 residues. The V end was cut by 5 bases, the J end by 1 base, with 5 bases between. CDR3 sequence: CASSISNYGYTF. CDR3 bases: TGCGCCAGCAGCATCAGTAACTATGGCTACACCTTC.

The chain uses TRBV27 and TRBJ2-2; 8 bases match TRBD1. The J segment lost 4 bases and the V segment lost 0 bases, leaving 7 bases of the junction unmatched. This CDR3 is built from 17 residues. Per the germline V gene, CDR1 is MNHEY and CDR2 is SMNVEV (reference sequence). The DNA of the CDR3 is TGTGCCAGCAGTTTATCCCGGGACAGGCGAACCACCGGGGAGCTGTTTTTT. Its translation is CASSLSRDRRTTGELFF.

This clone came up once. The V gene is TRBV30, the J gene TRBJ2-2, with D perhaps TRBD1 (5 bases). The V and J ends lost 0 bases and 7 bases respectively, with 21 bases between them. There are 17 residues in the CDR3. Looked up from germline, CDR1 is GTSNPN and CDR2 is SVGIG (reference sequence). The CDR3 bases are TGTGCCTGGAGTGTAGGGGTGGGGCGGAAGCTAGTCGGGGAGCTGTTTTTT. Translating it yields CAWSVGVGRKLVGELFF. The full variable domain, in which reference TRBV30 and TRBJ2-2 provide the parts outside the CDR3, is SQTIHQWPATLVQPVGSPLSLECTVEGTSNPNLYWYRQAAGRGLQLLFYSVGIGQISSEVPQNLSASRPQDRQFILSSKKLLLSDSGFYLCAWSVGVGRKLVGELFFGEGSRLTVL.

The chain is built from TRBV4-3 and TRBJ2-3, with 8 bases identical to TRBD1. The CDR3 extends over 17 amino acids. J was trimmed by 2 bases and V by 4 bases; bases with no gene match: 11. Germline loops: CDR1 LGHNA, CDR2 YSLEER. The CDR3, as DNA: TGCGCCAGCAGCCGCTCCGCTGACAGGGGCGACACAGATACGCAGTATTTT. Translating it yields CASSRSADRGDTDTQYF.

This rearrangement joins TRBV11-2 to TRBJ1-2; 8 positions agree with TRBD1. The V and J ends lost 5 bases and 8 bases, in that order; junction bases with no gene match: 7. CDR1 is SGHAT, CDR2 FQNNGV, per germline. This CDR3 is built from 13 residues. CDR3 in amino acids: CASSERTGIGYTF. DNA for the CDR3: TGTGCCAGCAGCGAGCGGACAGGGATCGGCTACACCTTC.

The V gene is TRBV18, the J gene TRBJ1-6; D ambiguous. The V and J ends lost 1 base and 0 bases respectively, with 10 bases between them. The CDR3 spans 17 residues. Germline CDR1 reads KGHSH; CDR2 reads LQKENI. The CDR3 DNA sequence: TGTGCCAGCTCACCACGCGGCGTTAGCTCCTATAATTCACCCCTCCACTTT. Its translation: CASSPRGVSSYNSPLHF.

This chain connects TRBV19 to TRBJ1-2; 9 bases match TRBD1. V shed 8 bases, J shed 6 bases, and the junction held 13 bases outside the gene matches. Per the germline V gene, CDR1 is LNHDA and CDR2 is SQIVND (reference sequence). This CDR3 has 15 residues. The CDR3 spells CASEPTGGAGNGYTF. As DNA, the CDR3 is TGTGCCAGTGAACCCACAGGGGGCGCCGGGAATGGCTACACCTTC.

The V gene is TRBV29-1, the J gene TRBJ2-7, with TRBD1 matching over 7 bases. J gave up 3 bases and V 6 bases, and 11 bases lay outside the gene matches. The CDR3 contains 14 residues. CDR1 is SQVTM and CDR2 is ANQGSEA in the germline V gene. CDR3 region: CSVILDRVGYEQYF. The CDR3 DNA reads TGCAGCGTCATACTTGACAGGGTCGGCTACGAGCAGTACTTC.

V is TRBV14 and J is TRBJ2-3; 10 nucleotides line up with TRBD2. CDR1 is SGHDN, CDR2 FVKESK, per germline. This CDR3 spans 18 amino acids. V was pared by 0 bases and J by 2 bases, with 8 bases of the junction left unmatched. The CDR3 DNA reads TGTGCCAGCAGCCAAGAAGGGGCTAGCGGGGGCTTCACAGATACGCAGTATTTT. Protein sequence: CASSQEGASGGFTDTQYF.

This chain joins TRBV4-1 and TRBJ2-1, with D perhaps matching TRBD2 (6 bases). The germline V and J ends were trimmed by 4 bases and 0 bases, with 13 bases remaining between them. The CDR3 contains 16 residues. The germline gives CDR1 MGHRA, CDR2 YSYEKL. DNA for the CDR3: TGCGCCAGCAGCCGACGGGACTTGAGCTCCTACAATGAGCAGTTCTTC. Translated: CASSRRDLSSYNEQFF.

This clone was found once. The chain uses TRBV2 and TRBJ1-2, with D hard to call. Trimming left V 8 bases short and J 4 bases short, with 11 bases between. The CDR3 length is 12 residues. From germline, CDR1 is SNHLY and CDR2 FYNNEI. CDR3 nucleotides: TGTGCCAGCGGCTCCGGGGTCTATGGCTACACCTTC. It encodes CASGSGVYGYTF.

V usage is TRBV5-6 and J usage is TRBJ1-6; weak D call: TRBD1 (5 bases). The V and J ends lost 5 bases and 6 bases respectively, with 15 bases between them. Germline CDR1 SGHDT, CDR2 YYEEEE. The CDR3 has 15 residues. Here the CDR3 DNA reads TGTGCCAGCAGTTTCTGGGGGGGAATTAATTCACCCCTCCACTTT. It codes for CASSFWGGINSPLHF.

V gene TRBV9 combines with J gene TRBJ2-2; TRBD1 agrees at 7 bases. The germline V gene encodes CDR1 SGDLS and CDR2 YYNGEE. CDR3 length equals 17 residues. Unmatched junction bases numbered 10, after V lost 0 bases and J lost 5 bases. Here the CDR3 DNA reads TGTGCCAGCAGCGTAGCTCTTTCGGTCAGGGGGACCGGGGAGCTGTTTTTT. It codes for CASSVALSVRGTGELFF.

This clone showed up just a few times. The J gene is TRBJ1-2, the V gene TRBV5-4; D remains unclear. V lost 0 bases to trimming and J lost 8 bases, with 20 bases between them. Germline V gene data show CDR1 as SGHNT and CDR2 as YYREEE (reference sequence). The CDR3 length is 16 residues. CDR3 coding DNA: TGTGCCAGCAGCTTGGCGGTGGTGCGGGCCGGAGGGGGCTACACCTTC. Translating it yields CASSLAVVRAGGGYTF.

In its sample, this clone was seen once. The V and J genes are TRBV19 and TRBJ2-2; D unresolved. CDR1 is LNHDA, CDR2 SQIVND, per germline (reference sequence). The CDR3 loop spans 13 amino acids. Trimming cost V 5 bases and J 6 bases, with 10 bases left between them. In DNA form, the CDR3 reads TGTGCCAGTAGTGCAACGTCAGCCGGGGAGCTGTTTTTT. The encoded protein is CASSATSAGELFF.

The chain combines TRBV27 with TRBJ1-1; TRBD1 might be the D (5 bases). The germline V and J ends were trimmed by 1 base and 2 bases, with 14 bases remaining between them. The CDR3 has 16 amino acids. Germline values: CDR1 MNHEY, CDR2 SMNVEV (reference sequence). Here the CDR3 DNA reads TGTGCCAGCAGTTTATTAACCCGACAGCTTAACACTGAAGCTTTCTTT. Protein sequence: CASSLLTRQLNTEAFF.

The genes are TRBV5-4 and TRBJ2-5; 8 bases align to TRBD2. Trimming removed 5 bases from V and 4 bases from J; junction bases left unmatched: 10. The CDR3 sequence is 15 residues long. The germline V gene encodes CDR1 SGHNT and CDR2 YYREEE (reference sequence). Written as DNA, the CDR3 is TGTGCCAGCAGGCGAGCCGGGGGGGCGGGAGAGACCCAGTACTTC. Its protein is CASRRAGGAGETQYF.

V usage is TRBV7-9 and J usage is TRBJ1-1, with unresolved D. The CDR3 has 14 amino acids. V lost 2 bases and J 7 bases, leaving 14 bases between the germline ends. Germline V lookup: CDR1 SEHNR, CDR2 FQNEAQ (reference sequence). CDR3 amino acids: CASSLPGLRGEAFF. In DNA form, the CDR3 reads TGTGCCAGCAGCTTACCGGGCCTGCGGGGTGAAGCTTTCTTT.

The CDR3 is CAISESGRGGEKLFF. The CDR3 DNA is TGTGCCATCAGTGAGTCGGGACGGGGAGGGGAAAAACTGTTTTTT. The chain uses TRBV10-3 and TRBJ1-4, with a possible D match to TRBD1 (5 bases). The germline V gene encodes CDR1 ENHRY and CDR2 SYGVKD. The CDR3 consists of 15 residues. V was shortened by 0 bases and J by 8 bases, with 13 bases between the two germline ends.

The rearrangement joins TRBV7-9 to TRBJ1-2; TRBD1 matches at 11 bases. After removal of 4 bases from V and 6 bases from J, the junction contained 7 bases not matched to a gene. The CDR3 loop spans 15 amino acids. The germline V gene has CDR1 SEHNR and CDR2 FQNEAQ (reference sequence). CDR3 nucleotide sequence: TGTGCCAGCAGCTCAGGACAGGGGGCACAGGATGGCTACACCTTC. This translates into CASSSGQGAQDGYTF. Together with reference TRBV7-9 and TRBJ1-2, the CDR3 gives the full variable domain: DTGVSQNPRHKITKRGQNVTFRCDPISEHNRLYWYRQTLGQGPEFLTYFQNEAQLEKSRLLSDRFSAERPKGSFSTLEIQRTEQGDSAMYLCASSSGQGAQDGYTFGSGTRLTVV.

CDR3 amino acids: CASSMVGRNTEAFF. In DNA, the CDR3 is TGTGCCAGTAGTATGGTCGGGAGGAACACTGAAGCTTTCTTT. This chain connects TRBV19 to TRBJ1-1; D is unclear. V dropped 3 bases and J dropped 1 base, with 9 bases sitting between them. CDR1 LNHDA and CDR2 SQIVND come from the germline V gene (reference sequence). The CDR3 totals 14 residues.

The rearrangement uses TRBV2 and TRBJ2-1; 9 nucleotides align to TRBD1. Germline CDR1 is SNHLY and CDR2 is FYNNEI. V lost 6 bases to trimming and J lost 4 bases; unmatched junction nucleotides: 7. This CDR3 region has 15 residues. The chain's CDR3 is CASRVDRGGYNEQFF. For the CDR3, the DNA is TGTGCCAGCAGGGTGGACAGGGGAGGGTACAATGAGCAGTTCTTC.